This T cell receptor beta chain emerged from a study of T cells after yellow fever vaccination. Looked up from germline, CDR1 is MDHEN and CDR2 is SYDVKM. This CDR3 is built from 15 residues. The V and J ends lost 8 bases and 0 bases respectively, with 14 bases between them. TCRdb ran MiXCR on the 5' RACE reads and lists one entry per CDR3 protein. The sample lists about 130,000 distinct CDR3 sequences, approximately 8.4% seen once, with almost 40% in the top ten. The sequence came from a man in his late teens or twenties who received the YFV17D yellow fever vaccine. This sequence joins TRBV28 and TRBJ2-4; TRBD1 might be the D (5 bases). The sequenced sample was CD8+ T cells sorted from PBMCs, obtained on the day of the yellow fever booster vaccination. The CDR3 loop is CASLQGKLAKNIQYF. CDR3 nucleotides: TGTGCCAGCCTTCAGGGCAAACTAGCCAAAAACATTCAGTACTTC.